These T cell receptor beta chains were read from a single sample in a study of shared clonotypes between healthy human individuals. The protocol was immunoSEQ multiplex PCR, while the TCRdb copy is restricted to in-frame clones and leaves out a portion. The sample lists some 1,400,000 clones, roughly 95% occurring once. The source material was naive CD4+ T cells sorted from blood. The receptors come from a man younger than 40 in good health. Both conserved end residues are trimmed from each CDR3.

V gene	J gene	CDR3 protein
TRBV4-3	TRBJ2-3	ASSQEGGARTDTQY
TRBV7-8	TRBJ1-1	ASSLVLNTEAF
TRBV9	TRBJ2-1	ASSARVGAGRNEQF
TRBV7-3	TRBJ2-5	ASSPRRDRETQY
TRBV19	TRBJ2-3	ASTSRLGLAGLDTQY
TRBV6-1	TRBJ1-3	ASSVLGFSGNTIY
TRBV7-6	TRBJ2-7	ASSPGPGEQY
TRBV10-3	TRBJ2-2	AISEREGLAVNTGELF
TRBV28	TRBJ2-5	ASILGRGETQY
TRBV7-6	TRBJ2-2	ASSLTLAGGTNTGELF
TRBV18	TRBJ2-7	ASSPPRNLAALEQY
TRBV28	TRBJ1-1	ASSIDRGRSTEAF
TRBV7-9	TRBJ2-7	ASSLGTSGSSYEQY
TRBV7-9	TRBJ2-7	ASSRRPHSYEQY
TRBV7-3	TRBJ2-3	ASSRLGTDTQY
TRBV11-2	TRBJ2-2	ASSPRTALGIPNHGELF
TRBV7-2	TRBJ1-2	ASSVTALYGYT
TRBV6-5	TRBJ1-1	ASSYPPREFAF
TRBV2	TRBJ1-2	ASSERTGAAKRYT
TRBV15	TRBJ2-3	ATSRPGLPTTDTQY
TRBV13	TRBJ2-7	ASSPRDSYEQY
TRBV5-6	TRBJ2-3	ASSLVTGGFSTDTQY
TRBV28	TRBJ2-7	ASSLPPLHEQY
TRBV28	TRBJ1-2	ASSQPRYGYT
TRBV28	TRBJ2-7	ASSLPPGGIAEQY
TRBV11-2	TRBJ2-3	ASRTSGYTDTQY
TRBV11-2	TRBJ2-7	ASSLVSGAGSGSGYEQY
TRBV2	TRBJ2-1	ASSEERREVCEQF
TRBV29-1	TRBJ2-3	SIIGQGADTQY
TRBV7-8	TRBJ1-2	ASSLVPDRNYGYT
TRBV11-2	TRBJ2-3	ASSLGISGGGTDTQY
TRBV6-1	TRBJ2-2	ASSNRANTGELF
TRBV4-1	TRBJ2-7	ASSLRGDGYRTYEQY
TRBV5-1	TRBJ2-5	ASSLAGTNQETQY
TRBV11-3	TRBJ2-3	ASSLIRGTQY
TRBV7-2	TRBJ1-2	ASSLVGSGNYGYT
TRBV5-1	TRBJ2-2	ASSLGTGVPGELF
TRBV9	TRBJ1-3	ASSVGGYSGNTIY
TRBV19	TRBJ2-3	ASSIGTGPSTDTQY
TRBV2	TRBJ2-7	ASGADSYEQY
TRBV5-1	TRBJ2-1	ASRGLAGVGEQF
TRBV18	TRBJ2-6	ASSPVGGSGANVLT